The table lists the clone carrying this T cell receptor beta chain with a few counts. Antigen: not known. This specimen belongs to a study of blood T cells in healthy people across ages. CDR1 and CDR2 from the germline V gene are WSHSY and SAAADI. The CDR3 covers 13 residues. The ends were cut back, 7 bases at V and 2 bases at J, with 9 bases in the middle. General study points: Since the PBMCs were unsorted, naive and antigen-experienced cells could not be conclusively compared.

Alongside a J-beta primer mix, a sample-barcoded 5' primer served in a second PCR lasting 7 to 11 cycles. TCRdb re-derived calls from the 5' RACE reads in MiXCR, one entry per CDR3 protein. Found here are some 1.5 million distinct CDR3 sequences, roughly 28% of them singletons; the top ten hold 7.7%. The sample was blood. The chain has TRBV10-2 and TRBJ1-5; D is unclear. The receptor's source is a woman in her twenties or thirties in good health. CDR3 sequence: CASKSYGNQPQHF. The CDR3 bases are TGCGCCAGCAAAAGCTACGGCAATCAGCCCCAGCATTTT.